Shown below are 9 T cell receptor beta chains from a single sample sequenced in a study of beta chain features in type 1 diabetes. Since all of the isolated RNA was reverse transcribed, expressed TCRB transcripts were what got sequenced. Using immunoSEQ multiplex PCR, the repertoire was profiled, and TCRdb retains in-frame clones only, with some absent. The sample has about 230,000 clones; over 9.5% are singletons. Sequencing was carried out using naive CD4+ T cells from blood. These receptors all stem from a woman under 30 in good health.

This clone has more than one count but fewer than ten. The chain has TRBV5-6 and TRBJ2-2, with 8 bases identical to TRBD1. The CDR3 has 15 amino acids. Germline V CDR1 and CDR2: SGHDT, YYEEEE. V trimming: 5 bases; J trimming: 0 bases; junction bases outside the gene matches: 3. The CDR3 DNA reads as TGTGCCAGCAGTAGGACAGGGTCGAACACCGGGGAGCTGTTTTTT. It translates to CASSRTGSNTGELFF.

This clone was seen ten or more times. The CDR3 region has the DNA TGCGCCACCATCAGGGGACCGCCCCAAGAGACCCAGTACTTC. Its protein product is CATIRGPPQETQYF. V gene TRBV23-1 combines with J gene TRBJ2-5; weak D call: TRBD1 (6 bases). TRBV23-1 is classed as an ORF, of uncertain function. The V end was cut by 10 bases, the J end by 1 base, with 16 bases between. This CDR3 is built from 14 residues.

This clone has a handful of counts. V is TRBV10-3 and J is TRBJ2-7; 8 positions agree with TRBD1. The junction had 25 bases not matched to a gene; V was cut back by 6 bases and J by 6 bases. Germline-derived CDR1 and CDR2 are ENHRY and SYGVKD. This CDR3 has 19 amino acids. The CDR3 DNA reads TGTGCCATCAGCGCCGCGGGACAGGCACTACCCAGGGCGCTCTCCGAGCAGTACTTC. Residues: CAISAAGQALPRALSEQYF.

This clone was detected only a few times. The chain is built from TRBV19 and TRBJ1-5, with D unclear. This CDR3 is built from 15 residues. Germline-derived CDR1 and CDR2 are LNHDA and SQIVND (reference sequence). The ends were cut back, 5 bases at V and 7 bases at J, with 18 bases in the middle. As DNA, the CDR3 is TGTGCCAGTAGTGTGACCGGGGTAAGTTTCCAGCCCCAGCATTTT. Protein product: CASSVTGVSFQPQHF.

This clone was found a few times. This same CDR3 is encoded by further DNA sequences in the sample. V usage is TRBV18 and J usage is TRBJ2-7, with D unresolved. The CDR3 length is 13 residues. V lost 0 bases and J 1 base, leaving 4 bases between the germline ends. Germline CDR1 KGHSH, CDR2 LQKENI. CDR3 protein: CASSPPASYEQYF. The CDR3 DNA follows: TGTGCCAGCTCACCACCGGCTTCCTACGAGCAGTACTTC.

The chain has TRBV2 and TRBJ2-7, with TRBD1 matching 10 bases. CDR3 size: 14 residues. V lost 6 bases and J lost 2; bases outside the gene matches: 4. CDR1 and CDR2 from the germline V gene are SNHLY and FYNNEI. For the CDR3, the DNA is TGTGCCAGCAGCGAGGGGACAGGGGCCTACGAGCAGTACTTC. Translated: CASSEGTGAYEQYF.

This clone was observed once. This rearrangement joins TRBV7-3 to TRBJ2-2; 10 bases fit TRBD2. The V gene's germline CDR1 is SGHTA and CDR2 FQGTGA. The V and J ends lost 5 bases and 7 bases, in that order; junction bases with no gene match: 10. The CDR3 sequence is 16 residues long. The CDR3 coding sequence is TGTGCCAGCAGCCCCATAGCGGGGGGACCGGGCGGGGAGCTGTTTTTT. This sequence encodes CASSPIAGGPGGELFF.

The chain recombines TRBV6-6 with TRBJ1-2, with D maybe TRBD1 (5 bases). CDR1 is MNHNY, CDR2 SVGAGI, per germline (reference sequence). The CDR3 consists of 13 residues. V lost 0 bases and J lost 9, with 11 bases in between. The CDR3 DNA reads TGTGCCAGCAGTTACTCGCCGGGGGAGAGCTACACCTTC. The encoded protein is CASSYSPGESYTF.

The gene calls are TRBV6-5 and TRBJ1-1; perhaps TRBD1 as D (6 bases). Germline values: CDR1 MNHEY, CDR2 SVGAGI. The V gene lost 7 bases and the J gene lost 0 bases, with 12 bases spanning the gap. The CDR3 contains 14 residues. CDR3 residues: CASKDGGLNTEAFF. For the CDR3, the DNA is TGTGCCAGCAAGGATGGGGGCCTGAACACTGAAGCTTTCTTT.